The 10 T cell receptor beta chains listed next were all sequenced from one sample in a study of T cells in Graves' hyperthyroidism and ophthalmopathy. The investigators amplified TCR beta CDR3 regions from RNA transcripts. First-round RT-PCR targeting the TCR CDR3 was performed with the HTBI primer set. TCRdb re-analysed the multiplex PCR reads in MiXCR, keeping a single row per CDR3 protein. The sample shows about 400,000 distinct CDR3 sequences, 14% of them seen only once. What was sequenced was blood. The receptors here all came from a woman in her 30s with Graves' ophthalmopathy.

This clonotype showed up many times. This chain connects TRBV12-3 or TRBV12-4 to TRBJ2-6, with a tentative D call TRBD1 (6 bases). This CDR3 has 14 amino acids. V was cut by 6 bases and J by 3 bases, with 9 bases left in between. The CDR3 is CASSTGIGANVLTF. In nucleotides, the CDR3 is TGTGCCAGCAGCACAGGGATTGGGGCCAACGTCCTGACTTTC.

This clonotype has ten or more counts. CDR3 sequence reads: CASSQGHRGTSTDTQYF. The CDR3 DNA reads as TGTGCCAGCAGCCAAGGCCACAGGGGGACTAGCACAGATACGCAGTATTTT. The gene calls are TRBV11-2 and TRBJ2-3, with 8 positions matching TRBD1. From germline, CDR1 is SGHAT and CDR2 FQNNGV. The CDR3 loop spans 17 amino acids. The trim removed 5 bases at V and 0 bases at J, leaving 10 bases unmatched.

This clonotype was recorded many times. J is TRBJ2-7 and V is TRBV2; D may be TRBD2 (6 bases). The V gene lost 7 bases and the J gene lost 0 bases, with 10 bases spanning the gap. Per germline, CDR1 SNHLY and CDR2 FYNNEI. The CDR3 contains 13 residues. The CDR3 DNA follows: TGTGCCAGCAAACGGGACTTCTCCTACGAGCAGTACTTC. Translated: CASKRDFSYEQYF.

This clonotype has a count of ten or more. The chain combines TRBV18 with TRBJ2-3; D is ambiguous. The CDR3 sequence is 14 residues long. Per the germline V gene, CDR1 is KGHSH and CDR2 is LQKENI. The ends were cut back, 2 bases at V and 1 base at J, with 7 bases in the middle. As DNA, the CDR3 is TGTGCCAGCTCACCAGGGGTCGGCACAGATACGCAGTATTTT. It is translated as CASSPGVGTDTQYF.

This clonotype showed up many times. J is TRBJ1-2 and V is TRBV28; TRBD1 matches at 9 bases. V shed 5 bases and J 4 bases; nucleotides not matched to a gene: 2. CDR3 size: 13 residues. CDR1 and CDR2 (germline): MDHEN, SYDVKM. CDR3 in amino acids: CASSRQGGYGYTF. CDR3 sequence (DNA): TGTGCCAGCAGTCGACAGGGGGGCTATGGCTACACCTTC.

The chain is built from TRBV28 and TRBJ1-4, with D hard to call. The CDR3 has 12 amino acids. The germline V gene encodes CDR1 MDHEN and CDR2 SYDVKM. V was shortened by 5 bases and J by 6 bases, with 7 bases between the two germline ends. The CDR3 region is CASSEFHEKLFF. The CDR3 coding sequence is TGTGCCAGCAGTGAATTCCATGAAAAACTGTTTTTT.

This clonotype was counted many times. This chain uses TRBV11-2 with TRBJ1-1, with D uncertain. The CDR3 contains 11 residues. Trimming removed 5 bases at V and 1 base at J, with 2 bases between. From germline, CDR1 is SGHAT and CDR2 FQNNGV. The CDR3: CASSRNTEAFF. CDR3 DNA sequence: TGTGCCAGCAGCCGGAACACTGAAGCTTTCTTT.

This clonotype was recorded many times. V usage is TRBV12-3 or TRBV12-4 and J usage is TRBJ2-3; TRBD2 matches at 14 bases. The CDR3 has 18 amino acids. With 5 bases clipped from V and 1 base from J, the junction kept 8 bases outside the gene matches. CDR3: CASSDLPGLAGGTDTQYF. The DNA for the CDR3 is TGTGCCAGCAGTGATCTACCGGGACTAGCGGGGGGCACAGATACGCAGTATTTT.

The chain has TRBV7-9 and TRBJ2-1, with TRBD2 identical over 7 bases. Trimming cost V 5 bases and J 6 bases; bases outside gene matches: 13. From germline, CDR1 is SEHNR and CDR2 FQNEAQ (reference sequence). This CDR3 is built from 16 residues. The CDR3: CASSVGGLPDGNEQFF. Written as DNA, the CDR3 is TGTGCCAGCAGCGTCGGGGGACTACCAGACGGCAATGAGCAGTTCTTC.

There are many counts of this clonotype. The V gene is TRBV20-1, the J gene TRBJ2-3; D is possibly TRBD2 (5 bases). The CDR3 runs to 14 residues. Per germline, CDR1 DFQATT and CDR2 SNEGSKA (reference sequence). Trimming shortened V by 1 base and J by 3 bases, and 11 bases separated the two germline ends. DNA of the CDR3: TGCAGTGCTAGAGTTAATACGGGGACAGATACGCAGTATTTT. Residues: CSARVNTGTDTQYF.